Shown below are 20 T cell receptor beta chains from a single sample sequenced in a study of OX40 agonist ivuxolimab in advanced cancers. Receptor amplification or capture employed the immunoSEQ multiplex PCR assay. This immuneACCESS table, as held by TCRdb, lists in-frame sequences with V and J called but not all clones. Of the missing ones, under half trace to an unresolved V gene in checked studies; the others have no known cause. The sample yields around 95,000 clones; 90% were counted once. The ten largest account for around 0.15% of the sample. The sequences come from CD4+ or CD8+ T cells sorted from blood, collected in a trial of the OX40 agonist ivuxolimab. The receptor set was obtained from an adult with an advanced solid tumor such as melanoma, head and neck, liver or kidney cancer.

This chain joins TRBV5-1 and TRBJ1-1; possibly TRBD1 for D (6 bases). V lost 7 bases to trimming and J lost 1 base, with 11 bases between them. CDR1 and CDR2 (germline): SGHRS, YFSETQ. The CDR3 is 13 amino acids. CDR3 in amino acids: CASCVGANTEAFF. The CDR3 DNA reads as TGCGCCAGCTGCGTGGGGGCGAACACTGAAGCTTTCTTT.

On this clone: The identical CDR3 is also encoded by other nucleotide sequences in the sample. The chain uses TRBV29-1 and TRBJ1-2, with D tentatively TRBD1 (5 bases). Germline lookup yields CDR1 SQVTM and CDR2 ANQGSEA. The CDR3 contains 13 residues. Trimming took off 5 bases at V and 4 bases at J, with 14 bases between the two ends. The CDR3 region is CSVQDGGSYGYTF. The CDR3, as DNA: TGCAGCGTTCAGGATGGGGGGAGCTATGGCTACACCTTC.

The gene calls are TRBV11-2 and TRBJ2-3; D might be TRBD2 (5 bases). CDR1 is SGHAT and CDR2 is FQNNGV in the germline V gene. V gave up 2 bases and J gave up 1 base, with 16 bases separating them. The CDR3 runs to 17 residues. The CDR3 loop is CASSLRPPDGGTDTQYF. CDR3 sequence (DNA): TGTGCCAGCAGCTTAAGACCCCCCGACGGGGGCACAGATACGCAGTATTTT.

The chain carries TRBV6-1 and TRBJ2-5; weak D call: TRBD2 (6 bases). The CDR3 contains 14 residues. V lost 4 bases and J 11 bases, leaving 20 bases between the germline ends. From germline, CDR1 is MNHNS and CDR2 SASEGT. The CDR3 DNA reads TGTGCCAGCAGTGTTACGGGACTCCGGGGAGAGCAGTACTTC. This sequence encodes CASSVTGLRGEQYF.

In regard to this clone: Other DNA sequences within the sample encode an identical CDR3. The rearrangement uses TRBV5-6 and TRBJ2-1; TRBD2 aligns across 10 bases. J gave up 7 bases and V 2 bases, and 6 bases lay outside the gene matches. The CDR3 length is 15 residues. Per germline, CDR1 SGHDT and CDR2 YYEEEE. CDR3 amino acids: CASSLAGGAGNEQFF. DNA for the CDR3: TGTGCCAGCAGCTTAGCGGGGGGGGCAGGAAATGAGCAGTTCTTC.

This chain uses TRBV29-1 with TRBJ2-7; tentatively, D is TRBD1 (5 bases). Between the trimmed V and J ends, which lost 4 bases and 0 bases, there was a span of 16 bases. Germline loops: CDR1 SQVTM, CDR2 ANQGSEA. The CDR3 sequence is 15 residues long. CDR3 sequence reads: CSVVKPQGVSYEQYF. CDR3 in DNA: TGCAGCGTTGTTAAGCCGCAGGGCGTCTCCTACGAGCAGTACTTC.

The chain is built from TRBV6-6 and TRBJ1-1, with TRBD1 identical over 9 bases. Looked up from germline, CDR1 is MNHNY and CDR2 is SVGAGI (reference sequence). This CDR3 spans 14 amino acids. The junction had 5 bases not matched to a gene; V was cut back by 5 bases and J by 4 bases. The CDR3 here is CASSTGGAGTEAFF. The CDR3 coding sequence is TGTGCCAGCAGTACAGGGGGCGCGGGCACTGAAGCTTTCTTT.

This sequence joins TRBV10-3 and TRBJ2-7; TRBD1 agrees at 7 bases. CDR1 ENHRY and CDR2 SYGVKD come from the germline V gene. The V segment lost 6 bases and the J segment 2 bases; nucleotides outside the gene matches: 4. CDR3 size: 13 residues. The CDR3 here is CAISPGQAYEQYF. DNA of the CDR3: TGTGCCATCAGCCCAGGACAGGCCTACGAGCAGTACTTC.

The CDR3 region is CASSFEGVSYNEQFF. In DNA, the CDR3 is TGTGCCAGCAGCTTCGAGGGAGTATCCTACAATGAGCAGTTCTTC. The V and J genes are TRBV13 and TRBJ2-1, with D possibly being TRBD2 (5 bases). The germline gives CDR1 PRHDT, CDR2 FYEKMQ (reference sequence). The CDR3 runs 15 residues. With 3 bases removed from V and 1 base from J, the gap between germline ends came to 10 bases.

The chain joins TRBV30 to TRBJ2-1, with D perhaps being TRBD1 or TRBD2 (5 bases each). CDR3 length: 13 residues. V lost 0 bases to trimming and J lost 5 bases, with 8 bases between them. Per germline, CDR1 GTSNPN and CDR2 SVGIG (reference sequence). The CDR3 nucleotides read TGTGCCTGGAGTGTACGAGGGGACAATGAGCAGTTCTTC. Encoded protein: CAWSVRGDNEQFF.

This chain links TRBV15 with TRBJ1-1; D is perhaps TRBD1 (5 bases). Germline V gene lookup returns CDR1 LNHNV and CDR2 YYDKDF (reference sequence). Trimming removed 5 bases at V and 0 bases at J, with 16 bases between. CDR3 length: 16 amino acids. CDR3 in amino acids: CATSEGTRLMNTEAFF. The CDR3 DNA reads TGTGCCACCAGCGAGGGGACTCGGCTGATGAACACTGAAGCTTTCTTT.

The gene calls are TRBV5-1 and TRBJ2-1; 8 nucleotides align to TRBD1. The germline gives CDR1 SGHRS, CDR2 YFSETQ. This CDR3 comprises 15 residues. V shed 3 bases, J shed 0 bases, and the junction held 2 bases outside the gene matches. Here the CDR3 reads CASSWGTGSYNEQFF. CDR3 nucleotides: TGCGCCAGCAGCTGGGGGACAGGCTCCTACAATGAGCAGTTCTTC.

The chain joins TRBV2 to TRBJ1-4; 9 positions agree with TRBD1. V lost 7 bases, J lost 7 bases, and 7 bases stayed unmatched. The germline V gene encodes CDR1 SNHLY and CDR2 FYNNEI. This CDR3 region has 14 residues. CDR3 loop: CASKRLDRGEKLFF. Here the CDR3 DNA reads TGTGCCAGCAAAAGGCTGGACAGGGGTGAAAAACTGTTTTTT. Complete variable domain (other parts from reference TRBV2 and TRBJ1-4): EPEVTQTPSHQVTQMGQEVILRCVPISNHLYFYWYRQILGQKVEFLVSFYNNEISEKSEIFDDQFSVERPDGSNFTLKIRSTKLEDSAMYFCASKRLDRGEKLFFGSGTQLSVL.

The chain joins TRBV7-3 to TRBJ2-2; TRBD2 matches 12 bases. This CDR3 spans 16 amino acids. Germline V CDR1 and CDR2: SGHTA, FQGTGA. The trim removed 1 base at V and 4 bases at J, leaving 1 base unmatched. In DNA form, the CDR3 reads TGTGCCAGCAGCTTAAGGGGACTAGCGGGCACCGGGGAGCTGTTTTTT. This sequence encodes CASSLRGLAGTGELFF.

This chain links TRBV10-3 with TRBJ1-2; 8 bases match TRBD1. With 0 bases clipped from V and 4 bases from J, the junction kept 7 bases outside the gene matches. Germline V gene lookup returns CDR1 ENHRY and CDR2 SYGVKD. This CDR3 comprises 16 residues. The CDR3 protein is CAISESAGGSSYGYTF. The CDR3 nucleotides read TGTGCCATCAGTGAGTCTGCAGGGGGCTCTAGCTATGGCTACACCTTC.

The chain joins TRBV6-1 to TRBJ1-2, with 9 bases aligning to TRBD1. The CDR3 is 14 residues long. Germline CDR1 MNHNS, CDR2 SASEGT. J gave up 4 bases and V 6 bases, and 6 bases lay outside the gene matches. The DNA of the CDR3 is TGTGCCAGCAGGGGGACAGGGAGGGCCTATGGCTACACCTTC. Encoded protein: CASRGTGRAYGYTF.

The chain is built from TRBV29-1 and TRBJ2-1; D ambiguous. This CDR3 region has 14 residues. With 3 bases removed from V and 7 bases from J, the gap between germline ends came to 16 bases. Germline CDR1 is SQVTM and CDR2 is ANQGSEA. The CDR3 protein is CSVDLGNLRNEQFF. CDR3 sequence (DNA): TGCAGCGTTGATTTAGGGAATCTTAGGAATGAGCAGTTCTTC.

This chain links TRBV25-1 with TRBJ2-1, with 7 bases aligning to TRBD1. J gave up 13 bases and V 5 bases, and 5 bases lay outside the gene matches. The CDR3 spans 11 residues. Germline V lookup: CDR1 MGHDK, CDR2 SYGVNS. In nucleotides, the CDR3 is TGTGCCAGCAGTCCCCGGGACAGACAGTTCTTC. This gives the protein CASSPRDRQFF.

The V and J genes are TRBV4-2 and TRBJ2-7; weak D call: TRBD2 (5 bases). V was clipped by 1 base and J by 2 bases, with 21 bases between them. This CDR3 spans 18 amino acids. CDR1 LGHNA and CDR2 YNFKEQ come from the germline V gene. The CDR3 loop reads CASSQVPTSNRGAYEQYF. Written as DNA, the CDR3 is TGTGCCAGCAGCCAAGTCCCCACCTCAAACCGGGGAGCCTACGAGCAGTACTTC.

Here the CDR3 reads CATPAFGLWGYGYTF. In DNA form, the CDR3 reads TGTGCCACCCCGGCTTTCGGTCTGTGGGGCTATGGCTACACCTTC. The V call is TRBV28, the J call TRBJ1-2; the D is unclear. V lost 10 bases to trimming and J lost 4 bases, with 22 bases between them. The germline V gene encodes CDR1 MDHEN and CDR2 SYDVKM. The CDR3 is 15 residues long.